Below are 32 T cell receptor beta chains sequenced from a single sample in a study of tumor and adjacent non-tumor tissue in lung cancer. Three rounds of nested PCR, following a modified ARM-PCR protocol, produced the TCRbeta library. TCRdb reprocessed the multiplex PCR reads via MiXCR and lists one record per CDR3 protein. The sample yields 65,000 to 80,000 distinct CDR3 sequences, 73% seen once. RNA was extracted from bulk tissue without any cell sorting. The specimen sequenced was lung tumor tissue. Every receptor here comes from a man aged 55-75 years with non-small cell lung cancer.

This clonotype was counted many times. The chain employs TRBV7-9 and TRBJ2-7; 9 bases match TRBD2. The CDR3 totals 16 residues. Trimming removed 5 bases from V and 2 bases from J; junction bases left unmatched: 10. Looked up from germline, CDR1 is SEHNR and CDR2 is FQNEAQ (reference sequence). Here the CDR3 reads CASSPQVAGVPYEQYF. As DNA, the CDR3 is TGTGCCAGCAGCCCCCAGGTAGCGGGAGTGCCCTACGAGCAGTACTTC.

Concerning this clonotype: Germline is not matched at one junction end, which may reflect a read error. The chain recombines TRBV7-9 with TRBJ1-6; TRBD1 agrees at 9 bases. The V gene's germline CDR1 is SEHNR and CDR2 FQNEAQ (reference sequence). The CDR3 is made up of 14 amino acids. The CDR3 region has the DNA TGTGCCAGCAGCGCAGACAGGGGGTACTCACTCCTCCACTTT. Translated: CASSADRGYSLLHF. Full variable domain (rest looked up from reference TRBV7-9 and TRBJ1-6): DTGVSQNPRHKITKRGQNVTFRCDPISEHNRLYWYRQTLGQGPEFLTYFQNEAQLEKSRLLSDRFSAERPKGSFSTLEIQRTEQGDSAMYLCASSADRGYSLLHFGNGTRLTVT.

In its sample, this clonotype was seen many times. This chain joins TRBV5-4 and TRBJ2-1, with 8 bases matching TRBD1. The germline V gene encodes CDR1 SGHNT and CDR2 YYREEE (reference sequence). This CDR3 contains 16 residues. Trimming removed 1 base from V and 7 bases from J; junction bases left unmatched: 10. Here the CDR3 reads CASSLRATGVGNEQFF. In DNA, the CDR3 is TGTGCCAGCAGCTTGAGAGCGACAGGGGTTGGAAATGAGCAGTTCTTC.

As to this clonotype: Since a much larger clone is just one base distant, this may be a read error. The chain uses TRBV5-4 and TRBJ2-2, with D perhaps matching TRBD2 (5 bases). The CDR3 runs 13 residues. Germline loops: CDR1 SGHNT, CDR2 YYREEE (reference sequence). The CDR3 DNA sequence: TGTGCCAGCAGCTTCGGGGTGACCGGGAAGCTGTTTTTT. Its translation is CASSFGVTGKLFF.

The genes are TRBV5-5 and TRBJ2-1; 7 bases align to TRBD2. The CDR3 runs 13 residues. Germline values: CDR1 SGHKS, CDR2 YYEKEE (reference sequence). After removal of 1 base from V and 13 bases from J, the junction contained 8 bases not matched to a gene. CDR3 residues: CASSLKRERDQFF. For the CDR3, the DNA is TGTGCCAGCAGCTTGAAAAGGGAGCGGGACCAGTTCTTC.

As regards this clonotype: Since the CDR3 does not end with the conserved phenylalanine or tryptophan, this likely comes from a read error. V and J are TRBV5-4 and TRBJ2-3; D unresolved. The J call is doubtful: the DNA matches TRBJ1-5 better. Germline-derived CDR1 and CDR2 are SGHNT and YYREEE (reference sequence). The CDR3 is made up of 16 amino acids. This CDR3 reads CASGPIEREPGDTQHS. Here the CDR3 DNA reads TGTGCCAGCGGCCCTATCGAGCGGGAGCCGGGAGATACGCAGCATTCT.

Comments on this clonotype: A much larger clone lies a single base off, so this may be a read error. The gene calls are TRBV20-1 and TRBJ2-5; 9 bases map to TRBD2. This CDR3 region has 15 residues. Germline V gene data show CDR1 as DFQATT and CDR2 as SNEGSKA (reference sequence). CDR3 in amino acids: CNASVSGSEVETQYF. In DNA, the CDR3 is TGCAATGCTAGCGTTAGCGGGAGTGAAGTAGAGACCCAGTACTTC.

Only a few counts were recorded for this clonotype. Mismatch with germline at one junction end may stem from a read error. The rearrangement links TRBV29-1 to TRBJ2-4; 8 bases map to TRBD2. The CDR3 is made up of 16 amino acids. Per germline, CDR1 SQVTM and CDR2 ANQGSEA. The CDR3: CSVEVEGTSGENIQYF. CDR3 DNA: TGCAGCGTTGAAGTCGAAGGAACTAGCGGCGAAAACATTCAGTACTTT.

This clonotype was detected only a few times. This chain joins TRBV6-2 or TRBV6-3 and TRBJ2-5; perhaps TRBD2 as D (6 bases). The CDR3 consists of 13 residues. Germline V gene sequence: CDR1 MNHEY, CDR2 SVGEGT. V shed 7 bases and J shed 4 bases, with 13 bases lying between them. In DNA, the CDR3 is TGTGCCAGCATCCCACCGCGGGGAGAGACCCAGTACTTC. It is translated as CASIPPRGETQYF.

The table lists this clonotype with a few counts. With a much larger clone just one base away, this may be a read error. This sequence joins TRBV29-1 and TRBJ2-5, with no clear D. CDR1 is SQVTM, CDR2 ANQGSEA, per germline. The CDR3 covers 13 residues. This chain's CDR3 is CSDPFYTHETQYF. The DNA of the CDR3 is TGCAGCGATCCTTTCTACACCCATGAGACACAGTACTTC.

A note on this clonotype: The germline gene is not matched at one end of the junction; a read error may be the cause. The V and J genes are TRBV5-6 and TRBJ2-3; D unresolved. The CDR3 spans 13 residues. Germline values: CDR1 SGHDT, CDR2 YYEEEE. The CDR3 region is CTSLVYLADTQYF. CDR3 nucleotides: TGTACCAGTTTGGTCTACCTAGCAGATACGCAGTATTTT.

About this clonotype: At one end, the junction sequence differs from germline, possibly due to a read error. The V gene is TRBV29-1, the J gene TRBJ2-7, with a possible D match to TRBD1 (5 bases). CDR3 length equals 12 residues. Germline assignment: CDR1 SQVTM and CDR2 ANQGSEA. As DNA, the CDR3 is TGCGGCGGAAGGATAGGGGCCTACGAGCAATACTTC. Protein sequence: CGGRIGAYEQYF.

The chain has TRBV6-5 and TRBJ1-6; unclear D gene. Per germline, CDR1 MNHEY and CDR2 SVGAGI. The CDR3 has 13 amino acids. The V end was cut by 4 bases, the J end by 9 bases, with 10 bases between. The CDR3: CASSSKEGSPLHF. The CDR3 DNA sequence: TGTGCCAGCAGTTCCAAGGAAGGTTCACCCCTCCACTTT.

This clonotype was seen once. The junction does not match germline at one end; this may be a read error. The rearrangement uses TRBV20-1 and TRBJ1-1; D is undetermined. This CDR3 has 12 amino acids. Germline CDR1 and CDR2: DFQATT and SNEGSKA (reference sequence). CDR3 in DNA: TGCAGGGGTACCCTCGGGAACAATGAAGCTTTCTTT. It codes for CRGTLGNNEAFF.

Points on this clonotype: The junction departs from the called germline gene at one end, perhaps through a read error. The chain links TRBV6-1 to TRBJ2-3; 9 bases are shared with TRBD1. This CDR3 has 14 residues. Per germline, CDR1 MNHNS and CDR2 SASEGT. The CDR3 reads CASSVGQGADMQYF. The DNA of the CDR3 is TGTGCCAGCAGTGTGGGACAGGGCGCAGATATGCAGTATTTT.

In regard to this clonotype: Because the CDR3 is missing its conserved closing phenylalanine or tryptophan, this is likely a read error. The DNA is left out, because the CDR3 cannot be placed on it with certainty; the CDR3 is given as TCRdb lists it. The chain combines TRBV6-6 with TRBJ2-7. CDR1 is MNHNY and CDR2 is SVGAGI in the germline V gene (reference sequence). Ends included, the CDR3 has 14 residues. CDR3 sequence: CASSYPSDALEEYL.

CDR3 loop: CSARAGGSKQYF. CDR3 bases: TGCAGCGCTCGGGCGGGAGGTAGCAAGCAGTACTTC. The chain carries TRBV20-1 and TRBJ2-7; 8 bases are a match to TRBD2. Per the germline V gene, CDR1 is DFQATT and CDR2 is SNEGSKA (reference sequence). The CDR3 is 12 amino acids.

This clonotype was recorded once. One junction end disagrees with the germline gene, perhaps due to a read error. This chain joins TRBV29-1 and TRBJ2-1; D unclear. This CDR3 region has 13 residues. Germline V gene data show CDR1 as SQVTM and CDR2 as ANQGSEA. The CDR3 nucleotides read TGCAGCGTTGCGCGACATGGGTTGAATGATCAGTTCTTC. Amino acids: CSVARHGLNDQFF.

This clonotype was observed many times. The chain recombines TRBV20-1 with TRBJ2-1; 15 nucleotides align to TRBD2. Germline trimming cut 6 bases from V and 4 bases from J; bases unmatched to any gene: 10. Germline CDR1 DFQATT, CDR2 SNEGSKA (reference sequence). The CDR3 runs to 17 residues. The CDR3 nucleotides are TGCAGTGCAACCGGGACTAGCGGGGGGAGGGATTACAATGAGCAGTTCTTC. It translates to CSATGTSGGRDYNEQFF.

V gene TRBV10-1 combines with J gene TRBJ2-2; D perhaps matches TRBD1 (5 bases). With 5 bases removed from V and 0 bases from J, the gap between germline ends came to 10 bases. The CDR3 covers 15 residues. CDR1 is WNHNN and CDR2 is SYGVQD in the germline V gene (reference sequence). This CDR3 is CASSKDMSNTGELFF. CDR3 DNA sequence: TGCGCCAGCAGTAAGGACATGTCGAACACCGGGGAGCTGTTTTTT.

A single count supports this clonotype. The V call is TRBV29-1, the J call TRBJ2-3, with D maybe TRBD2 (7 bases). The CDR3 is 14 amino acids. In germline, CDR1 is SQVTM, CDR2 ANQGSEA. V lost 5 bases and J 3 bases, leaving 15 bases between the germline ends. CDR3 loop: CSVKVGGATDTQYF. The CDR3 DNA reads TGCAGCGTTAAAGTTGGGGGGGCGACAGATACGCAGTATTTT.

CDR3: CASSLPSQPIDTQYF. The CDR3, as DNA: TGTGCCAGCAGTTTACCTAGCCAACCCATAGATACGCAGTATTTT. This sequence joins TRBV28 and TRBJ2-3, with D possibly TRBD2 on 5 matching bases. Between the trimmed V and J ends, which lost 2 bases and 5 bases, there was a span of 14 bases. CDR3 length: 15 residues. In germline, CDR1 is MDHEN, CDR2 SYDVKM.

Notes on this clonotype: Possible read error: a much larger clone is one base away. The chain carries TRBV29-1 and TRBJ2-7, with 8 bases identical to TRBD1. The CDR3 extends over 14 amino acids. Germline V gene lookup returns CDR1 SQVTM and CDR2 ANQGSEA. The CDR3 nucleotides read TGCAGCGTCTTGCAGGGGGCAGAGGGATACGACCAGTACTTC. It codes for CSVLQGAEGYDQYF.

The sample holds a few counts of this clonotype. Mismatch with germline at one junction end may stem from a read error. The DNA for the CDR3 is TGTGGCAGCAGTGAATTGGGAATTCAAACCCTTTGCAATCAGCCCCAGCATTTT. This encodes CGSSELGIQTLCNQPQHF. The V and J genes are TRBV6-1 and TRBJ1-5; D call uncertain. CDR3 length equals 18 residues. Per germline, CDR1 MNHNS and CDR2 SASEGT.

This clonotype occurred many times. Mismatch with germline at one junction end may stem from a read error. The genes are TRBV29-1 and TRBJ2-3; D is ambiguous. The CDR3 is made up of 10 amino acids. Germline CDR1 is SQVTM and CDR2 is ANQGSEA. The CDR3 nucleotides read TGCAGAGGTGGTGGAGATACGAAGTATTTT. Translation: CRGGGDTKYF.

As concerns this clonotype: A junction end diverges from the germline sequence, so it may reflect a read error. This rearrangement joins TRBV28 to TRBJ2-1; 8 bases fit TRBD2. CDR1 is MDHEN, CDR2 SYDVKM, per germline. The CDR3 contains 14 residues. The CDR3 loop reads CASSYGRANNEHFF. CDR3 in DNA: TGTGCCAGCAGTTACGGGAGGGCCAACAATGAGCATTTCTTC.

The chain combines TRBV20-1 with TRBJ2-7; possible D gene TRBD1, 5 bases. The V gene's germline CDR1 is DFQATT and CDR2 SNEGSKA (reference sequence). The CDR3 length is 15 residues. The CDR3 sequence is CSLQVAKGKLNEQYF. Here the CDR3 DNA reads TGCAGCCTTCAAGTCGCGAAGGGGAAGCTGAACGAGCAGTACTTC.

Points on this clonotype: One end of the junction varies from germline; a read error may be responsible. This chain joins TRBV28 and TRBJ1-1, with D unclear. The CDR3 is 13 residues long. From germline, CDR1 is MDHEN and CDR2 SYDVKM. CDR3 coding DNA: TGTGCAAGCAGTTTACCGGGGAAAAATGCAGCTTTCTTT. Protein sequence: CASSLPGKNAAFF. Supplemented by reference TRBV28 and TRBJ1-1, the full variable domain reads DVKVTQSSRYLVKRTGEKVFLECVQDMDHENMFWYRQDPGLGLRLIYFSYDVKMKEKGDIPEGYSVSREKKERFSLILESASTNQTSMYLCASSLPGKNAAFFGQGTRLTVV.

As to this clonotype: A much larger clone is a single base away; this may be a read error. The chain combines TRBV30 with TRBJ2-1, with TRBD2 as a possible D gene (6 bases). Per the germline V gene, CDR1 is GTSNPN and CDR2 is SVGIG (reference sequence). The CDR3 covers 13 residues. The CDR3 spells CAWSWDSNNEQLF. CDR3 DNA sequence: TGTGCCTGGAGCTGGGACTCAAACAATGAGCAGCTCTTC.

Worth noting for this clonotype: A read error is likely, as this CDR3 ends without the conserved phenylalanine or tryptophan. The rearrangement links TRBV6-1 to TRBJ1-4; D is unclear. The CDR3 is 13 amino acids. V was pared by 10 bases and J by 3 bases, with 12 bases between. CDR1 is MNHNS, CDR2 SASEGT, per germline. CDR3 region: CATTSPPNEKLFL. The CDR3 DNA reads TGTGCCACAACATCCCCCCCTAATGAAAAACTGTTTCTT.

On this clonotype itself: One end of the junction does not line up with germline, which may come from a read error. The rearrangement links TRBV10-1 to TRBJ2-6, with D perhaps matching TRBD1 (5 bases). The CDR3 length is 19 residues. From germline, CDR1 is WNHNN and CDR2 SYGVQD (reference sequence). The CDR3 reads CAVSAYQGPNPSGANILTF. The CDR3 nucleotides are TGTGCCGTCAGTGCATACCAGGGCCCAAACCCTTCTGGGGCCAACATCCTGACTTTC.

In regard to this clonotype: Compared with germline, one end of the junction differs, possibly owing to a read error. The chain couples TRBV5-1 to TRBJ1-1; D remains unclear. The CDR3 has 15 amino acids. The germline gives CDR1 SGHRS, CDR2 YFSETQ. This CDR3 reads CASSLTAGEWTEAFF. The CDR3 nucleotides read TGCGCCAGTAGCTTGACCGCAGGAGAATGGACTGAAGCTTTCTTT.